The clone carrying this TCR beta chain has a handful of counts. Its antigen is unidentified. This entry is derived from a study of blood T cells in healthy people across ages. At the level of the study: Template switching captured about one barcoded beta molecule per two T cells. Study results and limitations: Whereas aged donors had fewer naive CD4+ cells, long-lived donors had more of them and higher diversity. Across samples, TCR beta diversity tracked strongly with naive T cell percentage.

Sample-barcoded 5' priming and a J-beta primer mix drove a second PCR of about 6 to 12 cycles. TCRdb ran MiXCR on the 5' RACE reads and lists one entry per CDR3 protein. This table holds 1.5 million to 2 million distinct CDR3 sequences, 35% to 50% found once. This CDR3 spans 18 amino acids. With V trimmed by 0 bases and J by 6 bases, 11 bases remained unmatched. CDR1 is SGHVS and CDR2 is FQNEAQ in the germline V gene. The draw of peripheral blood yielded roughly 9.1 milliliters from each donor. The sequence derives from a human donor in good health. The chain has TRBV7-8 and TRBJ2-3; TRBD2 aligns across 11 bases. Material: blood. The CDR3 here is CASSLALAGVSLMDTQYF. CDR3 in DNA: TGTGCCAGCAGCTTAGCACTAGCGGGGGTCTCTTTAATGGATACGCAGTATTTT.